This TCR beta chain was profiled in a study of T cell responses to AZD1222 COVID-19 vaccine. General study points: Unmutated variant regions are reportedly targeted by nearly half of spike-specific TCRs.

For this clone: The antigen remains unidentified.

Sequenced by immunoSEQ multiplex PCR; TCRdb stores in-frame clones only, minus some. This table holds some 150,000 clones, 90% found once. Sequenced here: peripheral blood, sampled on day 0 of AZD1222 vaccination. The TCR was taken from an adult in good health.

The CDR3 DNA reads as TGTGCCAGTAGTATAGGGGTGGCCGAAGCTTTCTTT. Translated: CASSIGVAEAFF. The chain is built from TRBV19 and TRBJ1-1; no clear D. V was pared by 1 base and J by 8 bases, with 8 bases between. This CDR3 comprises 12 residues. Germline V CDR1 and CDR2: LNHDA, SQIVND (reference sequence). Drawing the rest from reference TRBV19 and TRBJ1-1, the complete variable domain is DGGITQSPKYLFRKEGQNVTLSCEQNLNHDAMYWYRQDPGQGLRLIYYSQIVNDFQKGDIAEGYSVSREKKESFPLTVTSAQKNPTAFYLCASSIGVAEAFFGQGTRLTVV.